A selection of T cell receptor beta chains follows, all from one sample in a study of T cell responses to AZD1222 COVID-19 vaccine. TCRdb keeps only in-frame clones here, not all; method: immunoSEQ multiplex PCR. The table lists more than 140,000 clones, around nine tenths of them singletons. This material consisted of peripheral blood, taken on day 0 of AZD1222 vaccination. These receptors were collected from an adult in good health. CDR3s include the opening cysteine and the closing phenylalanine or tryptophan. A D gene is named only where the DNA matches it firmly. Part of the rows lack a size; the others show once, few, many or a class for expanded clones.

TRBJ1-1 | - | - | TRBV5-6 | CASSRRVRMNTEAFF | TGTGCCAGCAGCCGACGGGTTAGGATGAACACTGAAGCTTTCTTT
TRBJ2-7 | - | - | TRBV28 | CASSLPRGGSYEQYF | TGTGCCAGCAGTCTCCCTAGGGGGGGCTCCTACGAGCAGTACTTC
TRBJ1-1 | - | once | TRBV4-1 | CASSQVYQASTEAFF | TGCGCCAGCAGCCAAGTATACCAGGCCAGCACTGAAGCTTTCTTT
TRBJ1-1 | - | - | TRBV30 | CAYGANIYTEAFF | TGTGCGTACGGGGCGAACATCTACACTGAAGCTTTCTTT
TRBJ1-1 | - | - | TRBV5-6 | CASSSGTGGEAFF | TGTGCCAGCAGCTCCGGGACGGGTGGTGAAGCTTTCTTT
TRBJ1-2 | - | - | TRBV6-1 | CASSEVPTSRLGDGYTF | TGTGCCAGCAGTGAAGTGCCGACATCCCGCCTAGGGGATGGCTACACCTTC
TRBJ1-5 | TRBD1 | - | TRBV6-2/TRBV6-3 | CASSRGRRGQDQPQHF | TGTGCCAGCAGTAGGGGTAGGAGGGGACAGGATCAGCCCCAGCATTTT
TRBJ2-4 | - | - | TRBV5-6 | CASSLGRNLGAKNIQYF | TGTGCCAGCAGCTTAGGGCGGAACCTGGGGGCCAAAAACATTCAGTACTTC
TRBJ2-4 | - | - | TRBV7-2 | CASSLVSAGLENIQYF | TGTGCCAGCAGCTTAGTCAGTGCAGGTCTGGAAAACATTCAGTACTTC
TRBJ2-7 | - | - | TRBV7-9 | CASTIGPEQYF | TGTGCCAGCACCATAGGCCCCGAGCAGTACTTC
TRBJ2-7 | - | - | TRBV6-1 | CASSEDNSPYEQYF | TGTGCCAGCAGTGAAGATAACAGCCCCTACGAGCAGTACTTC
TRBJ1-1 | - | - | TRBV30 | CAWSAVGTEAFF | TGTGCCTGGAGTGCCGTGGGAACTGAAGCTTTCTTT
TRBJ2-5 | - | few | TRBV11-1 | CASSLAWPEWQETQYF | TGTGCCAGCAGCTTAGCATGGCCAGAGTGGCAAGAGACCCAGTACTTC
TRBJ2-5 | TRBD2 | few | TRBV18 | CASSRTRETQYF | TGTGCCAGCTCACGGACTAGAGAGACCCAGTACTTC
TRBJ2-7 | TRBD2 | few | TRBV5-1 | CASSAISGSSYEQYF | TGCGCCAGCAGCGCAATTAGCGGGAGCTCCTACGAGCAGTACTTC
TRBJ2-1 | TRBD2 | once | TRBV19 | CASSDRLAGGPSSYNEQFF | TGTGCCAGTTCCGACCGACTAGCGGGAGGGCCAAGCTCCTACAATGAGCAGTTCTTC
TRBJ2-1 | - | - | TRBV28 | CASSRQTRYNEQFF | TGTGCCAGCAGTCGCCAGACACGGTACAATGAGCAGTTCTTC
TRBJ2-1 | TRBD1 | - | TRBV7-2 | CASSARQGIVEQFF | TGTGCCAGCAGCGCCAGACAGGGGATTGTTGAGCAGTTCTTC
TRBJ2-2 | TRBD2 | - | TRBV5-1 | CASSLELAAVGELFF | TGCGCCAGCAGCTTGGAGCTAGCGGCGGTCGGGGAGCTGTTTTTT
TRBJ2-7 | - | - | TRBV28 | CASTVGGGFYEQYF | TGTGCCAGCACCGTGGGGGGCGGATTCTACGAGCAGTACTTC
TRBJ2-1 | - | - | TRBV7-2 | CASSPSRGAAPFNEQFF | TGTGCCAGCAGCCCTTCAAGGGGGGCGGCCCCTTTTAATGAGCAGTTCTTC
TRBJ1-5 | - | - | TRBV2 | CASSALRGETTGQTQPQHF | TGTGCCAGCAGTGCCCTTCGGGGGGAGACCACTGGTCAGACTCAGCCCCAGCATTTT
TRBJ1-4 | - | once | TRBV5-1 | CASSLDGGEKLFF | TGCGCCAGCAGCTTGGACGGAGGGGAAAAACTGTTTTTT
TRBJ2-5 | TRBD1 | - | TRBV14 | CASSLTGGQETQYF | TGTGCCAGCAGTTTGACAGGGGGACAAGAGACCCAGTACTTC
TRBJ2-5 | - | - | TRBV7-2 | CASLRGYQETQYF | TGTGCCAGCCTCCGGGGGTACCAAGAGACCCAGTACTTC
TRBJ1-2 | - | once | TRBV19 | CASSPRGGYGYTF | TGTGCCAGTAGTCCCCGCGGCGGCTATGGCTACACCTTC
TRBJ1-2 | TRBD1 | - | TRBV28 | CASSSGQVGSYGYTF | TGTGCCAGCAGTTCGGGACAGGTCGGGAGCTATGGCTACACCTTC
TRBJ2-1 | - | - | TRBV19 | CASTPRGGSYNEQFF | TGTGCCAGTACTCCACGAGGGGGCTCCTACAATGAGCAGTTCTTC
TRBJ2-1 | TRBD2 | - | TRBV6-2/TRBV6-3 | CASSHPGLAGTEQFF | TGTGCCAGCAGTCACCCGGGACTAGCGGGGACTGAGCAGTTCTTC
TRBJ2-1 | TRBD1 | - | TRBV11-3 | CASSLALTGSSYNEQFF | TGTGCCAGCAGCTTAGCCTTGACAGGGAGCTCCTACAATGAGCAGTTCTTC
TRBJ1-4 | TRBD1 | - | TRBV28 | CASRQGPYNEKLFF | TGTGCCAGTAGACAGGGACCTTATAATGAAAAACTGTTTTTT
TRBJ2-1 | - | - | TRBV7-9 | CASSSSGAGDSYNEQFF | TGTGCCAGCAGCTCCTCGGGGGCGGGGGACTCCTACAATGAGCAGTTCTTC
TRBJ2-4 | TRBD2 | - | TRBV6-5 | CASSYSSLAENIQYF | TGTGCCAGCAGTTACTCGAGCCTAGCGGAAAACATTCAGTACTTC
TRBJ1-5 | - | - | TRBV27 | CASSLKVRSQPQHF | TGTGCCAGCAGTTTGAAGGTACGGTCTCAGCCCCAGCATTTT
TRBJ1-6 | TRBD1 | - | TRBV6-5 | CASSYDRGGNSPLHF | TGTGCCAGCAGTTACGACAGGGGCGGTAATTCACCCCTCCACTTT
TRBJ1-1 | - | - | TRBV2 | CASSAGLQNTEAFF | TGTGCCAGCAGCGCGGGGCTGCAGAACACTGAAGCTTTCTTT
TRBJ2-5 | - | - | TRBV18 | CASSLRQGGKEETQYF | TGTGCCAGCTCACTTAGACAGGGCGGGAAGGAAGAGACCCAGTACTTC
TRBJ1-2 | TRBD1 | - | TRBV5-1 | CASSLEGTGKMANYGYTF | TGCGCCAGCAGCTTGGAGGGGACAGGGAAAATGGCTAACTATGGCTACACCTTC
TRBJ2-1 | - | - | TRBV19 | CASSIRGRADNEQFF | TGTGCCAGTAGTATCAGGGGGAGGGCAGACAATGAGCAGTTCTTC
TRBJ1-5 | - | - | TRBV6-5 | CASSYGASQPQHF | TGTGCCAGCAGTTACGGGGCATCTCAGCCCCAGCATTTT
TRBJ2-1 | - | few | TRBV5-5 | CASSYTGDEQFF | TGTGCCAGCAGCTATACGGGGGATGAGCAGTTCTTC